Presented here are 30 T cell receptor beta chains from one specimen sequenced in a study of control samples from healthy donors and cancer patients. Sequenced by immunoSEQ multiplex PCR; TCRdb stores in-frame clones only, minus some. The table lists around 120,000 clones, around 87% of them singletons. The sequencing input was blood. Receptors originate from a man between 60 and 70 years old in good health.

This clone was seen only once. The rearrangement joins TRBV18 to TRBJ2-2; D gene unclear. The V gene lost 0 bases and the J gene lost 6 bases, with 14 bases spanning the gap. This CDR3 spans 16 amino acids. Germline V gene data show CDR1 as KGHSH and CDR2 as LQKENI. The CDR3 reads CASSPPTQSSSGELFF. For the CDR3, the DNA is TGTGCCAGCTCACCACCGACACAATCGTCGTCCGGGGAGCTGTTTTTT.

The V gene is TRBV30, the J gene TRBJ2-3, with 11 bases aligning to TRBD1. The CDR3 spans 13 residues. The junction had 4 bases not matched to a gene; V was cut back by 1 base and J by 10 bases. The germline V gene has CDR1 GTSNPN and CDR2 SVGIG (reference sequence). The CDR3 DNA reads as TGTGCCTGGAGTGGACTGGACAGGGGGCCGCAGTATTTT. Amino acid sequence: CAWSGLDRGPQYF.

The V and J genes are TRBV6-2 or TRBV6-3 and TRBJ1-5, with D perhaps matching TRBD1 (5 bases). CDR1 and CDR2 (germline): MNHEY, SVGEGT. V was shortened by 5 bases and J by 11 bases, with 22 bases between the two germline ends. The CDR3 length is 15 residues. The CDR3 sequence is CASSTYRDSQRTQHF. DNA of the CDR3: TGTGCCAGCAGTACATACCGGGACTCTCAAAGGACCCAGCATTTT.

Concerning this clone: The sample carries other DNA sequences with the same CDR3. The CDR3 DNA reads as TGTGCCAGCAGCCCGCAAATTGTCTCTCGTGGAGGCTACACCTTC. It specifies CASSPQIVSRGGYTF. The chain recombines TRBV5-4 with TRBJ1-2; D remains ambiguous. The V gene lost 4 bases and the J gene lost 8 bases, with 21 bases spanning the gap. This CDR3 spans 15 amino acids. Per germline, CDR1 SGHNT and CDR2 YYREEE (reference sequence).

This clone was detected once. The chain has TRBV4-1 and TRBJ2-1; 8 bases fit TRBD2. Losses at the gene ends were 4 bases for V and 0 bases for J; bases not matched to a gene: 8. The CDR3 has 17 amino acids. The germline CDR1 and CDR2 sequences are MGHRA and YSYEKL. The DNA for the CDR3 is TGCGCCAGCAGCCTCAGACTAGCGTCAAGCTCCTACAATGAGCAGTTCTTC. Translating gives CASSLRLASSSYNEQFF.

The gene calls are TRBV19 and TRBJ2-5, with 7 bases aligning to TRBD1. J lost 4 bases, V lost 5 bases, and 10 bases had no gene match. The CDR3 spans 15 residues. Germline CDR1 is LNHDA and CDR2 is SQIVND (reference sequence). The CDR3: CASSAGGQRGETQYF. CDR3 bases: TGTGCCAGTAGTGCAGGGGGACAGAGGGGAGAGACCCAGTACTTC. The full variable domain, with the rest looked up from reference TRBV19 and TRBJ2-5, is DGGITQSPKYLFRKEGQNVTLSCEQNLNHDAMYWYRQDPGQGLRLIYYSQIVNDFQKGDIAEGYSVSREKKESFPLTVTSAQKNPTAFYLCASSAGGQRGETQYFGPGTRLLVL.

The V and J genes are TRBV24-1 and TRBJ2-2; D call uncertain. CDR3 length: 12 amino acids. V shed 4 bases and J shed 4 bases, with 3 bases lying between them. Looked up from germline, CDR1 is KGHDR and CDR2 is SFDVKD. The CDR3 sequence is CATSEVTGELFF. The CDR3 DNA reads TGTGCCACCAGTGAGGTCACCGGGGAGCTGTTTTTT.

In its sample, this clone was seen a few times. The chain links TRBV7-8 to TRBJ1-1; 7 nucleotides agree with TRBD1. CDR1 and CDR2 (germline): SGHVS, FQNEAQ. CDR3 size: 14 residues. V shed 8 bases and J 4 bases; nucleotides not matched to a gene: 10. This chain's CDR3 is CASAFTGEGTEAFF. The CDR3 coding sequence is TGTGCCAGCGCCTTTACAGGGGAGGGCACTGAAGCTTTCTTT.

This chain links TRBV9 with TRBJ1-2; 7 bases map to TRBD1. This CDR3 comprises 15 residues. With 4 bases clipped from V and 4 bases from J, the junction kept 10 bases outside the gene matches. Per the germline V gene, CDR1 is SGDLS and CDR2 is YYNGEE. The CDR3 bases are TGTGCCAGCAGCACCCGACAGGGCGGTTCCTATGGCTACACCTTC. It yields the protein CASSTRQGGSYGYTF.

The rearrangement joins TRBV5-1 to TRBJ2-7, with D perhaps TRBD2 (5 bases). Germline V CDR1 and CDR2: SGHRS, YFSETQ. Deletions cut 0 bases from V and 5 bases from J, with 12 bases between. The CDR3 runs 14 residues. The CDR3 is CASSLGLAYDEQYF. The CDR3 nucleotides read TGCGCCAGCAGCTTGGGTCTAGCCTACGACGAGCAGTACTTC.

The chain joins TRBV24-1 to TRBJ2-7, with TRBD2 matching 7 bases. Germline loops: CDR1 KGHDR, CDR2 SFDVKD. Trimming removed 5 bases from V and 6 bases from J; junction bases left unmatched: 9. CDR3 length: 14 residues. The DNA of the CDR3 is TGTGCCACCAGTGCCGTCCCAGCGGGGAGCGAGCAGTACTTC. It codes for CATSAVPAGSEQYF.

The chain recombines TRBV19 with TRBJ1-1; D remains unclear. The CDR3 has 13 residues. Deletions cut 3 bases from V and 3 bases from J, with 8 bases between. Looked up from germline, CDR1 is LNHDA and CDR2 is SQIVND (reference sequence). The CDR3 DNA reads as TGTGCCAGTAGTATCGACGTAGACACTGAAGCTTTCTTT. Translation: CASSIDVDTEAFF. Based on the CDR3 plus reference TRBV19 and TRBJ1-1, the full variable domain is DGGITQSPKYLFRKEGQNVTLSCEQNLNHDAMYWYRQDPGQGLRLIYYSQIVNDFQKGDIAEGYSVSREKKESFPLTVTSAQKNPTAFYLCASSIDVDTEAFFGQGTRLTVV.

This chain uses TRBV7-2 with TRBJ2-1; D gene unclear. Germline CDR1 reads SGHTA; CDR2 reads FQGNSA. This CDR3 is 12 amino acids long. Trimming removed 7 bases at V and 7 bases at J, with 11 bases between. The CDR3 coding sequence is TGTGCCAGCACCTTGGGTCGTAATGAGCAGTTCTTC. It yields the protein CASTLGRNEQFF.

This clone was counted a single time. CDR3 residues: CASSPQNYNTEAFF. CDR3 bases: TGTGCCAGCAGCCCCCAGAATTACAACACTGAAGCTTTCTTT. The chain employs TRBV11-2 and TRBJ1-1; D is unresolved. Trimming stripped 5 bases from V and 2 bases from J, with 12 bases between. The CDR3 extends over 14 amino acids. CDR1 SGHAT and CDR2 FQNNGV come from the germline V gene.

V is TRBV19 and J is TRBJ2-2, with D tentatively TRBD1 (6 bases). V dropped 0 bases and J dropped 3 bases, with 14 bases sitting between them. The germline CDR1 and CDR2 sequences are LNHDA and SQIVND (reference sequence). The CDR3 is 17 amino acids. The CDR3 DNA reads as TGTGCCAGTAGTATAGATCCCCGCAGGGGTGACACCGGGGAGCTGTTTTTT. It yields the protein CASSIDPRRGDTGELFF.

The chain is built from TRBV18 and TRBJ1-1; a weak D match, TRBD1 (5 bases). V was shortened by 6 bases and J by 6 bases, with 17 bases between the two germline ends. Germline lookup yields CDR1 KGHSH and CDR2 LQKENI. The CDR3 runs to 14 residues. The DNA for the CDR3 is TGTGCCAGCTCCCTCACAGGTGTGGGAGCTGAAGCTTTCTTT. Translating it yields CASSLTGVGAEAFF. Full variable domain (outside the CDR3, taken from reference TRBV18 and TRBJ1-1): NAGVMQNPRHLVRRRGQEARLRCSPMKGHSHVYWYRQLPEEGLKFMVYLQKENIIDESGMPKERFSAEFPKEGPSILRIQQVVRGDSAAYFCASSLTGVGAEAFFGQGTRLTVV.

The CDR3 nucleotides read TGTGCCAGCTCACCACAGCAAGATACGCAGTATTTT. It yields the protein CASSPQQDTQYF. V and J are TRBV18 and TRBJ2-3; D remains unclear. The CDR3 loop spans 12 amino acids. The ends were cut back, 1 base at V and 5 bases at J, with 4 bases in the middle. Germline-derived CDR1 and CDR2 are KGHSH and LQKENI.

Points on this clone: The junction does not match germline at one end; this may be a read error. The CDR3 is CATSREPVDEQCF. In nucleotides, the CDR3 is TGTGCCACCAGCAGAGAACCCGTGGACGAGCAGTGCTTC. The chain links TRBV15 to TRBJ2-7; no definite D call. Germline CDR1 LNHNV, CDR2 YYDKDF (reference sequence). The CDR3 runs to 13 residues.

The rearrangement joins TRBV19 to TRBJ2-1, with D maybe TRBD2 (7 bases). This CDR3 is built from 16 residues. Between the trimmed V and J ends, which lost 4 bases and 1 base, there was a span of 14 bases. Germline V gene data show CDR1 as LNHDA and CDR2 as SQIVND (reference sequence). CDR3 sequence reads: CASSSGGGESYNEQFF. CDR3 nucleotides: TGTGCCAGTAGTAGCGGCGGGGGCGAGTCCTACAATGAGCAGTTCTTC.

The J gene is TRBJ2-1, the V gene TRBV4-1, with 8 bases fitting TRBD2. The germline V gene encodes CDR1 MGHRA and CDR2 YSYEKL. Trimming removed 3 bases from V and 4 bases from J; junction bases left unmatched: 5. This CDR3 region has 15 residues. CDR3 in amino acids: CASSQGLGSYNEQFF. CDR3 bases: TGCGCCAGCAGCCAGGGACTAGGGTCTTACAATGAGCAGTTCTTC.

The sample holds a few counts of this clone. This rearrangement joins TRBV29-1 to TRBJ1-1; D is undetermined. The CDR3 runs 14 residues. CDR1 is SQVTM and CDR2 is ANQGSEA in the germline V gene. V was shortened by 6 bases and J by 0 bases, with 14 bases between the two germline ends. The DNA of the CDR3 is TGCAGCGTCTCCCTGGGAGTAGTGAACACTGAAGCTTTCTTT. Translated, it gives CSVSLGVVNTEAFF.

This clone was seen a handful of times. The V call is TRBV3-1 (or the pseudogene TRBV3-2), the J call TRBJ1-2, with 7 bases matching TRBD1. The CDR3 sequence is 14 residues long. Germline CDR1 is LGHDT and CDR2 is YNNKEL (reference sequence). The V gene end was trimmed by 1 base and the J gene end by 7 bases; junction bases not matched to a gene: 6. Here the CDR3 DNA reads TGTGCCAGCAGCCAAGCCCAACAGGGGAGTGGCTACACCTTC. This codes for CASSQAQQGSGYTF.

CDR3 residues: CASSPLGSGGENTEAFF. In DNA, the CDR3 is TGTGCCAGCTCACCCCTTGGATCAGGGGGTGAGAACACTGAAGCTTTCTTT. This chain uses TRBV18 with TRBJ1-1; 7 bases fit TRBD1. CDR3 length: 17 amino acids. The trim removed 3 bases at V and 1 base at J, leaving 11 bases unmatched. CDR1 KGHSH and CDR2 LQKENI come from the germline V gene.

This chain uses TRBV7-6 with TRBJ2-2; TRBD1 matches at 8 bases. V gave up 4 bases and J gave up 1 base; unmatched junction bases: 2. Per germline, CDR1 SGHVS and CDR2 FNYEAQ. CDR3 size: 15 residues. This CDR3 is CASSSTGVNTGELFF. DNA of the CDR3: TGTGCCAGCAGCTCGACAGGGGTGAACACCGGGGAGCTGTTTTTT.

This clone was counted between two and nine times. J is TRBJ1-1 and V is TRBV10-3, with no clear D. The length of the CDR3 is 15 residues. Germline loops: CDR1 ENHRY, CDR2 SYGVKD. The V gene lost 2 bases and the J gene lost 1 base, with 11 bases spanning the gap. CDR3 sequence (DNA): TGTGCCATCAGTGAGAGGTTGCAAGGGAACACTGAAGCTTTCTTT. Translation: CAISERLQGNTEAFF.

The rearrangement links TRBV2 to TRBJ1-6, with 8 positions matching TRBD1. This CDR3 spans 15 amino acids. The junction had 5 bases not matched to a gene; V was cut back by 3 bases and J by 7 bases. From germline, CDR1 is SNHLY and CDR2 FYNNEI. CDR3 coding DNA: TGTGCCAGCAGTGATGGGGGACAGGTAAATTCACCCCTCCACTTT. Protein: CASSDGGQVNSPLHF. Variable domain in full (rest from reference TRBV2 and TRBJ1-6): EPEVTQTPSHQVTQMGQEVILRCVPISNHLYFYWYRQILGQKVEFLVSFYNNEISEKSEIFDDQFSVERPDGSNFTLKIRSTKLEDSAMYFCASSDGGQVNSPLHFGNGTRLTVT.

This clone was observed a few times. J is TRBJ2-3 and V is TRBV5-1; D is ambiguous. The V gene lost 5 bases and the J gene lost 5 bases, with 9 bases spanning the gap. The V gene's germline CDR1 is SGHRS and CDR2 YFSETQ. The CDR3 is made up of 12 amino acids. This chain's CDR3 is CASRQSQDTQYF. In DNA, the CDR3 is TGCGCCAGCAGACAATCCCAAGATACGCAGTATTTT.

This chain uses TRBV6-6 with TRBJ1-2, with 10 nucleotides matching TRBD1. There are 13 residues in the CDR3. The V segment lost 6 bases and the J segment 7 bases; nucleotides outside the gene matches: 5. Germline loops: CDR1 MNHNY, CDR2 SVGAGI (reference sequence). The CDR3 nucleotides read TGTGCCAGCAGATGGGACAGGGGTTCTGGCTACACCTTC. It is translated as CASRWDRGSGYTF.

The V gene is TRBV6-1, the J gene TRBJ2-2; the D call may be TRBD1 or TRBD2 (5 bases each). There are 15 residues in the CDR3. Germline loops: CDR1 MNHNS, CDR2 SASEGT. V was trimmed by 2 bases and J by 7 bases, leaving 14 bases between them. In DNA, the CDR3 is TGTGCCAGCAGTGAAATTCGGGGCAGGGACGGGGAGCTGTTTTTT. Amino acid sequence: CASSEIRGRDGELFF.

The chain couples TRBV18 to TRBJ1-1; a weak D match, TRBD1 (6 bases). The V gene lost 6 bases and the J gene lost 4 bases, with 15 bases spanning the gap. Per germline, CDR1 KGHSH and CDR2 LQKENI. This CDR3 region has 14 residues. The CDR3 coding sequence is TGTGCCAGCTCCATTATACAGGGAATCACTGAAGCTTTCTTT. Encoded protein: CASSIIQGITEAFF. Full variable domain (remainder filled in from reference TRBV18 and TRBJ1-1): NAGVMQNPRHLVRRRGQEARLRCSPMKGHSHVYWYRQLPEEGLKFMVYLQKENIIDESGMPKERFSAEFPKEGPSILRIQQVVRGDSAAYFCASSIIQGITEAFFGQGTRLTVV.